This T cell receptor (beta chain) comes out of a study of identical twins. Everyone who gave samples was a healthy Caucasian. Overall study results and limits: Researchers caution that invariant MAIT and iNKT cells could partly confound zero-insertion analyses.

TCRdb processed the 5' RACE reads anew with MiXCR; each CDR3 protein has one entry. The table has 280,000 or so distinct CDR3 sequences, more than 6.5% seen once. This clonotype was detected ten times or more. What it binds is not known. CDR1 is SGHRS, CDR2 YFSETQ, per germline. The CDR3 is 15 amino acids. V trimming: 3 bases; J trimming: 6 bases; junction bases outside the gene matches: 7. The same sample was also studied in work on yellow fever vaccine responses in identical twins.

The chain is built from TRBV5-1 and TRBJ2-1, with 9 bases identical to TRBD1. The sample taken for sequencing was memory (CD45RO+) T cells sorted from blood. The TCR comes from a woman between 18 and 29 years old in good health. CDR3 amino acids: CASSSTGGTGNEQFF. For the CDR3, the DNA is TGCGCCAGCAGCTCGACAGGGGGTACGGGCAATGAGCAGTTCTTC.